This T cell receptor beta chain derives from a study of shared clonotypes between healthy human individuals. This CDR3 is built from 16 residues. Germline V lookup: CDR1 LNHNV, CDR2 YYDKDF (reference sequence). Deletions cut 0 bases from V and 4 bases from J, with 13 bases between. TCRdb's table, derived via immunoSEQ multiplex PCR, lists solely in-frame clones and lacks some. This table holds roughly 2,500,000 clones, 90% to 95% found once. The source is a man aged 18 to 30 in good health. Some clones in this sample may be carry-over from other donors' samples. Sequenced input: naive CD4+ T cells from PBMCs. Subset described: CD45RA+ positively selected. The V call is TRBV15, the J call TRBJ1-5; D is undetermined. CDR3 DNA: TGTGCCACCAGCAGAGATCGTCTAACAGTGAATCAGCCCCAGCATTTT. Encoded protein: CATSRDRLTVNQPQHF.